This T cell receptor beta chain originates from a study of shared clonotypes between healthy human individuals (dated by TCRdb to the early 2020s). With respect to the entire study: A few men and two women, aged 18 to 49 years, made up the cohort. Between about 0.85 and 8.9 billion PBMCs per donor were obtained by leukapheresis. To estimate repertoire size and how much clonotype sharing occurs between individuals, the study deeply sequenced the blood TCR repertoires of 4 to 6 healthy adults. To increase sequencing depth and limit assay-specific biases, different laboratories used diverse techniques to prepare libraries and sequence TCR repertoires. Overall results and qualifications from the work: Sampling was limited to blood, and TCR repertoires in tissue likely differ from TCR repertoires in blood. Because the study included only a small number of donors, the genetic and exposure-history diversity represented was limited. Based on pairwise subsampling, the degree of clonotype sharing among donors was expected to be affected by sequencing depth.

Of note for this clone: It has no known antigen specificity. Base-call qualities are not available, and no considerably larger clone is one nucleotide away.

Using the deep immunoSEQ assay, TCR CDR3 regions were amplified from genomic DNA by multiplex PCR. Extracted genomic DNA from each cell subset was distributed evenly across all wells of several immunoSEQ 96-well plates, and each plate was treated as a replicate. For unsorted PBMC, 250 to 300 ng genomic DNA, equal to around 30,000 T cell genomes, was loaded into each replicate PCR. Ten immunoSEQ deep assay plates were used to sequence the unsorted PBMC genomic DNA. Purified libraries were measured with a Qubit 3.0 fluorometer, size-checked on a Bioanalyzer 2100, and measured again with the KAPA Library Quantification kit. A separate single-read 150-cycle Illumina NextSeq 550 flow cell was used to sequence each immunoSEQ 96-well plate. From the authors' description of their analysis: Because only junctional sequences without quality scores were contained in the immunoSEQ output, filtering matching that applied to full-length reads could not be performed. To assign V/J genes and CDR3, sequences were annotated against IMGT germline references using PyIR, a Python wrapper for IgBLAST v1.9. Reads were filtered out if the reads had weak V/J assignments (E-value above 1e-6), no CDR3, stop codons, out-of-frame junctions, or ambiguous translated residues. V3J clonotypes were defined as sequences sharing an identical inferred V gene, J gene, and CDR3 amino acid sequence. The percentage overlap between two repertoires was calculated by dividing the number of shared unique clonotypes by the size of the smaller repertoire. Repertoire richness was assessed with RTK rarefaction, the Chao1 estimator, and Recon v2.1 estimates of unobserved clonotypes. The clones in this table, taken by TCRdb from immuneACCESS, are in-frame only. Not every clone is retained; where verified, under half of the shortfall comes from an unresolved V gene, and the cause of the rest is unknown. V, J and clone size are taken as reported in that table, and D and trimming were inferred from the DNA itself. Within this sample are about 490,000 clones, with around 80% of them counted one time only. The ten largest clones capture about an eighth of the sample.

The germline V gene yields MGHRA for CDR1 and YSYEKL for CDR2. The CDR3 measures 11 amino acids from cysteine to phenylalanine. Only the CDR3 region is kept as DNA, spanning 33 bases read in frame from base 1. Donors were healthy HIV-negative adults with no recently reported acute infections or vaccinations. Every donor was a Caucasian adult living in Nashville, Tennessee, USA. For unsorted samples, 84 million or so PBMCs were counted, and genomic DNA was extracted using the QIAamp DNA Blood Mini kit. Blood was collected by leukapheresis, and PBMCs were isolated by Ficoll-Histopaque density gradient centrifugation and then cryopreserved in liquid nitrogen vapor phase.

This TCR was sampled from a woman aged 40 to 55 in good health. Some clones in this sample may be carry-over from other donors' samples. Sample: PBMCs. Rearrangement joined TRBV4-1 to TRBJ2-5, with the D gene uncertain. The J call may be in error: the DNA end matches TRBJ2-7 better. CDR3 protein: CASSQGHEQYF. The base sequence is TGCGCCAGCAGCCAAGGCCACGAGCAGTACTTC.